A selection of T cell receptor beta chains follows, all from one sample in a study of vaccination effects on CD4 cells after COVID-19. Antigens for these TCRs are unknown. Repertoires were generated with immunoSEQ multiplex PCR, while TCRdb's copy carries only in-frame clones and drops some. The table records fewer than 35,000 clones, roughly 70% of them present only once. This specimen consisted of CD4+ T cells from PBMCs cultured without peptide, obtained before COVID-19 vaccination. The receptors here all came from a human donor who received a COVID-19 vaccine. The CDR3 runs from the conserved cysteine through the conserved F or W. The D gene is left open where the match is weak. Size values are once, few and many counts, or a class for expanded clones, and some rows have none.

V,J,D,size,length,DNA,CDR3
TRBV6-5,TRBJ2-3,NA,NA,15,TGTGCCAGCAGTTACTCGCCCCGGGGCACAGATACGCAGTATTTT,CASSYSPRGTDTQYF
TRBV9,TRBJ2-7,NA,NA,18,TGTGCCAGCAGCCGGATAGTAACGGCCGGACGTAGGATCTACGAGCAGTACTTC,CASSRIVTAGRRIYEQYF
TRBV6-6,TRBJ2-1,NA,few,16,TGTGCCAGCAGTTACAGAGCTCCAGAGGGGCCCGATGAGCAGTTCTTC,CASSYRAPEGPDEQFF
TRBV30,TRBJ1-6,NA,NA,16,TGTGCCTGGAGTGAAGACAGGAGCTCCTATAATTCACCCCTCCACTTT,CAWSEDRSSYNSPLHF
TRBV6-2/TRBV6-3,TRBJ2-2,NA,NA,14,TGTGCCAGCAGCCCCCGGGTCCCGGGCGGGGAGCTGTTTTTT,CASSPRVPGGELFF
TRBV11-2,TRBJ2-1,NA,NA,16,TGTGCCAGCAGCTTAGGGGCTCTAGGGGGGTACAATGAGCAGTTCTTC,CASSLGALGGYNEQFF
TRBV10-1,TRBJ2-7,NA,NA,15,TGCGCCAGCAGTGAGCGTCCAGGGGGGTTCTACGAGCAGTACTTC,CASSERPGGFYEQYF
TRBV20-1,TRBJ1-1,TRBD1,few,18,TGCAGTGCTAGTTCCCAGGGGGCGTGGGGCCGTAGGGACACTGAAGCTTTCTTT,CSASSQGAWGRRDTEAFF
TRBV7-6,TRBJ2-7,TRBD2,NA,16,TGTGCCAGCAGCCCAATGGGTAGCGGGGCCTCCTACGAGCAGTACTTC,CASSPMGSGASYEQYF
TRBV18,TRBJ1-1,NA,NA,14,TGTGCCAGCTCACCGGGGCAGATGAACACTGAAGCTTTCTTT,CASSPGQMNTEAFF
TRBV10-3,TRBJ2-5,NA,NA,13,TGTGCCATCAGGCTCGAAAACATGGAGACCCAGTACTTC,CAIRLENMETQYF
TRBV5-1,TRBJ2-7,TRBD2,NA,15,TGCGCCAGCAGTCGAGGACTAGCGGTAAACTACGAGCAGTACTTC,CASSRGLAVNYEQYF
TRBV20-1,TRBJ2-5,NA,NA,11,TGCAGTGCTAGCCGCCAAGAGACCCAGTACTTC,CSASRQETQYF
TRBV11-2,TRBJ2-1,TRBD2,NA,19,TGTGCCAGCAGCTTAGGAAAAAAGGTAGCGGGAGGGTCCTACAATGAGCAGTTCTTC,CASSLGKKVAGGSYNEQFF
TRBV19,TRBJ1-1,NA,NA,13,TGTGCCAGTAGTATGCAAGTGAACACTGAAGCTTTCTTT,CASSMQVNTEAFF
TRBV11-2,TRBJ1-1,NA,NA,14,TGTGCCAGCAGCTTAGGAATGGGGAACACTGAAGCTTTCTTT,CASSLGMGNTEAFF
TRBV6-5,TRBJ2-3,TRBD2,NA,14,TGTGCCAGCACGGGAGCGGGGGCAACAGATACGCAGTATTTT,CASTGAGATDTQYF
TRBV5-4,TRBJ1-1,NA,NA,16,TGTGCCAGCAGCGGATCGGCCGGGGTAACACGTCCTGAAGCTTTCTTT,CASSGSAGVTRPEAFF
TRBV14,TRBJ1-1,NA,once,16,TGTGCCAGCAGCCAATCCGAGGGCATCGGGAACACTGAAGCTTTCTTT,CASSQSEGIGNTEAFF
TRBV10-3,TRBJ1-2,NA,NA,15,TGTGCCATCAGATCGGGACCGTCGGCTAACTATGGCTACACCTTC,CAIRSGPSANYGYTF
TRBV5-1,TRBJ1-4,NA,NA,14,TGCGCCAGCAGCTTGAGAGCGGGTAATGAAAAACTGTTTTTT,CASSLRAGNEKLFF
TRBV10-3,TRBJ1-3,TRBD1,NA,16,TGTGCCATCAGTGACGACAGGGGGCTATCTGGAAACACCATATATTTT,CAISDDRGLSGNTIYF
TRBV5-6,TRBJ2-3,NA,NA,12,TGTGCCAGCAGCTCCTACGTGGATACGCAGTATTTT,CASSSYVDTQYF
TRBV3-1/TRBV3-2,TRBJ2-7,NA,NA,14,TGTGCCAGCAGCCCGGGACTCGTTTCCTACGAGCAGTACTTC,CASSPGLVSYEQYF
TRBV5-4,TRBJ2-7,NA,NA,12,TGTGCCAGCAGCGGAAACACCTACGAGCAGTACTTC,CASSGNTYEQYF
TRBV11-3,TRBJ2-3,TRBD1,NA,17,TGTGCCAGCAGCTTAAGGGGAGGACAGGGGAAGACAGATACGCAGTATTTT,CASSLRGGQGKTDTQYF
TRBV6-1,TRBJ1-4,TRBD1,NA,16,TGTGCCAGCAGTGACCGACAGGGGGTCACTAATGAAAAACTGTTTTTT,CASSDRQGVTNEKLFF
TRBV6-5,TRBJ1-1,NA,NA,13,TGTGCCACCCGGCAACAGCTGAACACTGAAGCTTTCTTT,CATRQQLNTEAFF
TRBV5-1,TRBJ2-7,TRBD2,NA,14,TGCGCCAGCAGACTAGCGGGAACATCCTACGAGCAGTACTTC,CASRLAGTSYEQYF
TRBV5-1,TRBJ1-6,TRBD1,few,14,TGCGCCAGCAGCGGACAGGGTCCGAATTCACCCCTCCACTTT,CASSGQGPNSPLHF
TRBV4-1,TRBJ2-3,NA,NA,16,TGCGCCAGCAGGTATTCCGGGATATTCCACACAGATACGCAGTATTTT,CASRYSGIFHTDTQYF
TRBV18,TRBJ2-1,NA,few,17,TGTGCCAGCTCACCAGTTTCTTCTGACCCCTCCTACAATGAGCAGTTCTTC,CASSPVSSDPSYNEQFF
TRBV12-3/TRBV12-4,TRBJ1-2,NA,NA,13,TGTGCCAGCAGTTTTTCAGTCAGGGGAGGCTACACCTTC,CASSFSVRGGYTF
TRBV6-5,TRBJ2-5,TRBD1,NA,15,TGTGCCAGCAGTTCAGGGGGCGCGGGGCTAGAGACCCAGTACTTC,CASSSGGAGLETQYF
TRBV2,TRBJ2-7,TRBD2,NA,14,TGTGCCAGCCGTACTAGCGGCATAATTTACGAGCAGTACTTC,CASRTSGIIYEQYF
TRBV3-1/TRBV3-2,TRBJ1-1,NA,few,15,TGTGCCAGCAGCCGTGGCTCAGGGTGGGACACTGAAGCTTTCTTT,CASSRGSGWDTEAFF
TRBV3-1/TRBV3-2,TRBJ1-4,NA,NA,16,TGTGCCAGCAGCCCCACCCGAGGGGCGACTAATGAAAAACTGTTTTTT,CASSPTRGATNEKLFF
TRBV7-6,TRBJ1-4,NA,few,15,TGTGCCAGCAGCCAGGGAGGGGGACGTCGTGAAAAACTGTTTTTT,CASSQGGGRREKLFF
TRBV2,TRBJ2-5,NA,NA,14,TGTGCCAACAAGCAAACAGGGAATGAGGAGACCCAGTACTTC,CANKQTGNEETQYF
TRBV12-5,TRBJ2-1,TRBD1,NA,17,TGTGCTAGTGGTAAACCGGACAGGTCGCGCTCCTACAATGAGCAGTTCTTC,CASGKPDRSRSYNEQFF
TRBV5-1,TRBJ1-1,NA,NA,10,TGCGCCAGGGAGAACACTGAAGCTTTCTTT,CARENTEAFF
TRBV6-1,TRBJ2-2,NA,NA,18,TGTGCCAGCAGTGGTCCCATGGGGGTCCGCCGGAACACCGGGGAGCTGTTTTTT,CASSGPMGVRRNTGELFF
TRBV11-3,TRBJ2-3,TRBD2,NA,17,TGTGCCAGCAGCTTTGCCTTAGGTAGCGGGGAAGGAGATACGCAGTATTTT,CASSFALGSGEGDTQYF
TRBV5-6,TRBJ1-1,NA,few,12,TGTGCCAGCAGACGATGGAACACTGAAGCTTTCTTT,CASRRWNTEAFF
TRBV24-1,TRBJ2-5,NA,NA,14,TGTGCCACCAGAGAGGGGGGGATAGGGGAGACCCAGTACTTC,CATREGGIGETQYF
TRBV2,TRBJ2-1,TRBD2,NA,15,TGTGCCAGTACTTATCCGGGACTAAAGAGCAATGAGCAGTTCTTC,CASTYPGLKSNEQFF
TRBV9,TRBJ1-4,NA,NA,14,TGTGCCAGCAGCGTCGGGACTGTGGATGAAAAACTGTTTTTT,CASSVGTVDEKLFF